This T cell receptor (beta chain) came from a study of T cells in Graves' hyperthyroidism and ophthalmopathy. Study summary: Sampling of peripheral blood happened at initial diagnosis, prior to any treatment.

Clinical Activity Scores of at least 3, NOSPECS grades of at least 4 and durations under 3 months characterized ophthalmopathy patients. Clinical symptoms, serum thyroxine, TRAb, thyroid ultrasound and orbital computed tomography established diagnosis. Fresh 10 ml peripheral blood yielded PBMCs. In this sample, this clonotype turned up many times. Compared with germline, one end of the junction differs, possibly owing to a read error. This CDR3 contains 12 residues. RNA transcripts yielded amplified TCR beta CDR3 regions. The HTBI primer set was used in a first-round RT-PCR of the TCR CDR3. TCRdb re-called the multiplex PCR reads with MiXCR, one entry per CDR3 protein. The sample has roughly 640,000 distinct CDR3 sequences, roughly 16% seen once; the top ten hold roughly 3.5%.

Source material: blood. This TCR came from a woman aged 40 to 50 with Graves' ophthalmopathy. The chain couples TRBV12-3 or TRBV12-4 to TRBJ2-1, with no clear D. The CDR3 region is CASSLGRNEQFF. DNA for the CDR3: TGTGCCAGCAGCTTAGGGCGCAATGAGCAGTTCTTC.